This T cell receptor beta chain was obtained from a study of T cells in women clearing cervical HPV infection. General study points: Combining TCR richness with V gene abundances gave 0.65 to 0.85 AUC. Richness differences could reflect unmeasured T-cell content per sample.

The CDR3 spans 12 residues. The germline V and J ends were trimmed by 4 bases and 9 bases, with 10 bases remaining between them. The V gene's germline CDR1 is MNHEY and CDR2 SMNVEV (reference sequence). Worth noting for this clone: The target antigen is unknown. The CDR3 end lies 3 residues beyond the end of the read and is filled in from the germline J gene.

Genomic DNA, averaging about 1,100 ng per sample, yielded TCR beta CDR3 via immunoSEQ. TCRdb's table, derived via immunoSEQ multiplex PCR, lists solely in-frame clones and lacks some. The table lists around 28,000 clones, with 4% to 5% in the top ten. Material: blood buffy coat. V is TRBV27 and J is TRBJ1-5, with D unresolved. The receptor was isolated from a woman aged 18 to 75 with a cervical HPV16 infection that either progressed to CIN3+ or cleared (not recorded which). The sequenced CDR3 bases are TGTGCCAGCAGTTCAGTCAGCGGGCCC. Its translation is CASSSVSGP. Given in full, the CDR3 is CASSSVSGPQHF.